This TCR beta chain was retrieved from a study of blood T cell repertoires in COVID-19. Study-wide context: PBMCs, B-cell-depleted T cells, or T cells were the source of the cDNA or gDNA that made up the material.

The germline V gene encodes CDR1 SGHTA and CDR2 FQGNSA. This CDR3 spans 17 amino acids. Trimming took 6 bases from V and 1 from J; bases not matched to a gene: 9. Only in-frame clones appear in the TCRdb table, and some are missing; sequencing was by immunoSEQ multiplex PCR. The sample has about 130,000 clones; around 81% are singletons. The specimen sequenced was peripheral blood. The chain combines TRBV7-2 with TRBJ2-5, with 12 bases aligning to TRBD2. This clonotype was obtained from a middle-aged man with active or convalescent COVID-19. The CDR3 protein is CASSLTSGGPPQETQYF. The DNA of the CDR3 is TGTGCCAGCAGTTTGACTAGCGGGGGCCCCCCCCAAGAGACCCAGTACTTC.